This T cell receptor beta chain was documented in a study of OX40 agonist ivuxolimab in advanced cancers. Whole-study context: Patients with hepatocellular carcinoma, melanoma, renal cell or head and neck cancer made up the dose-escalation patients.

TCRdb's copy holds only in-frame clones and misses some; the assay was immunoSEQ multiplex PCR. Among some 60,000 clones listed, more than 80% were seen once. CDR3 length: 11 amino acids. Between the trimmed V and J ends, which lost 0 bases and 8 bases, there was a span of 7 bases. Germline V lookup: CDR1 SQVTM, CDR2 ANQGSEA. Note on this clone: The antigen remains undetermined.

The study's findings and limits: More expanded clones were seen, on average, in CD8+ T cells than in CD4+.

Exclusion of a patient followed from autoimmune disease history or systemic immunosuppression. This specimen was CD4+ or CD8+ T cells sorted from blood, taken in a trial of the OX40 agonist ivuxolimab. The clonotype was recovered from an adult with an advanced solid tumor such as melanoma, head and neck, liver or kidney cancer. The gene calls are TRBV29-1 and TRBJ1-2; TRBD1 might be the D (5 bases). CDR3 bases: TGCAGCGTTGAAGACCGGGGGGGCTACACCTTC. This codes for CSVEDRGGYTF.